The 30 T cell receptor beta chains reported below all come from one sample, sequenced in a study of shared clonotypes between healthy human individuals. Measured with immunoSEQ multiplex PCR; TCRdb has only the in-frame clones, and not every one. This sample has approximately 97,000 clones, with under 80% found just once. Sequenced input: memory CD8+ T cells sorted from blood. Subset specified: CD45RO+ cells pooled with CCR7-negative TemRA cells. The source of these receptors is a man aged 30 to 39 in good health.

The rearrangement uses TRBV7-9 and TRBJ2-7, with a weak D call TRBD1 (6 bases). Germline CDR1 is SEHNR and CDR2 is FQNEAQ (reference sequence). Trimming pared 1 base from V and 3 bases from J, leaving 16 bases between. This CDR3 spans 16 amino acids. The CDR3 here is CASSLVGATLRYEQYF. The DNA of the CDR3 is TGTGCCAGCAGCTTAGTGGGGGCGACCTTACGCTACGAGCAGTACTTC.

J is TRBJ2-7 and V is TRBV15; 9 bases line up with TRBD1. The CDR3 covers 15 residues. Germline lookup yields CDR1 LNHNV and CDR2 YYDKDF (reference sequence). Germline trimming cut 1 base from V and 3 bases from J; bases unmatched to any gene: 4. In nucleotides, the CDR3 is TGTGCCACCAGCAGAGGCACAGGGGGCAACTACGAGCAGTACTTC. Translation: CATSRGTGGNYEQYF. Complete variable domain (other parts from reference TRBV15 and TRBJ2-7): DAMVIQNPRYQVTQFGKPVTLSCSQTLNHNVMYWYQQKSSQAPKLLFHYYDKDFNNEADTPDNFQSRRPNTSFCFLDIRSPGLGDTAMYLCATSRGTGGNYEQYFGPGTRLTVT.

The rearrangement joins TRBV15 to TRBJ2-3, with D possibly matching TRBD2 (8 bases). This CDR3 is 17 amino acids long. V shed 0 bases and J shed 5 bases, with 18 bases lying between them. Germline lookup yields CDR1 LNHNV and CDR2 YYDKDF (reference sequence). CDR3 coding DNA: TGTGCCACCAGCAGAGATCTTAGCGGGACAGATCGAGATACGCAGTATTTT. As protein: CATSRDLSGTDRDTQYF.

This clone has at least ten counts. The genes are TRBV4-3 and TRBJ2-6; D might be TRBD1 (6 bases). V shed 5 bases and J shed 3 bases, with 14 bases lying between them. The CDR3 totals 16 residues. CDR1 LGHNA and CDR2 YSLEER come from the germline V gene. The CDR3 nucleotides are TGCGCCAGCAGCATACAGACAGGTGGTGGGGCCAACGTCCTGACTTTC. It is translated as CASSIQTGGGANVLTF.

This chain joins TRBV4-3 and TRBJ2-3, with no clear D. Germline lookup yields CDR1 LGHNA and CDR2 YSLEER. This CDR3 region has 14 residues. V lost 4 bases and J 2 bases, leaving 10 bases between the germline ends. The CDR3 DNA reads TGCGCCAGCAGCCCTGACCGGTACACAGATACGCAGTATTTT. Protein: CASSPDRYTDTQYF.

This clone was counted many times. This chain uses TRBV28 with TRBJ2-7; D is unresolved. There are 12 residues in the CDR3. The germline gives CDR1 MDHEN, CDR2 SYDVKM. V lost 5 bases and J lost 4, with 9 bases in between. For the CDR3, the DNA is TGTGCCAGCAGTGAAACCCTATACGAGCAGTACTTC. It is translated as CASSETLYEQYF.

V is TRBV7-2 and J is TRBJ1-2; D unresolved. The CDR3 has 15 residues. The ends were cut back, 0 bases at V and 5 bases at J, with 13 bases in the middle. Germline V gene sequence: CDR1 SGHTA, CDR2 FQGNSA. The CDR3 region is CASSLAVAGPYGYTF. In DNA form, the CDR3 reads TGTGCCAGCAGCTTAGCTGTGGCTGGACCTTATGGCTACACCTTC.

The chain recombines TRBV19 with TRBJ1-2; tentatively, D is TRBD1 (6 bases). V was trimmed by 5 bases and J by 6 bases, leaving 16 bases between them. Looked up from germline, CDR1 is LNHDA and CDR2 is SQIVND (reference sequence). There are 14 residues in the CDR3. The CDR3 loop is CASSVFGAGDGYTF. CDR3 nucleotide sequence: TGTGCCAGTAGTGTCTTTGGGGCAGGGGATGGCTACACCTTC.

The J gene is TRBJ2-7, the V gene TRBV25-1, with D possibly being TRBD1 (11 bases). CDR1 is MGHDK, CDR2 SYGVNS, per germline. The CDR3 is 18 amino acids. V gave up 5 bases and J gave up 2 bases, with 25 bases separating them. CDR3 DNA: TGTGCCAGCAGTCCCCCGGACAGGGGGCTAGCGGGAGCCTACGAGCAGTACTTC. Its translation is CASSPPDRGLAGAYEQYF.

This clone occurred a few times. This CDR3 reads CSAQSAGGGNQPQHF. CDR3 nucleotide sequence: TGCAGCGCCCAATCGGCAGGGGGAGGCAATCAGCCCCAGCATTTT. The chain couples TRBV29-1 to TRBJ1-5, with TRBD1 identical over 7 bases. Germline loops: CDR1 SQVTM, CDR2 ANQGSEA. With 7 bases clipped from V and 2 bases from J, the junction kept 11 bases outside the gene matches. The CDR3 totals 15 residues.

This clone was counted at least ten times. This rearrangement joins TRBV30 to TRBJ1-2; unclear D gene. CDR3 length: 12 amino acids. Trimming took 4 bases from V and 1 from J, leaving 7 bases between them. The germline V gene encodes CDR1 GTSNPN and CDR2 SVGIG (reference sequence). The CDR3 is CAWTELNYGYTF. The CDR3 coding sequence is TGTGCCTGGACAGAACTTAACTATGGCTACACCTTC.

This clone was counted a single time. The chain combines TRBV9 with TRBJ1-1; TRBD1 agrees at 9 bases. Germline V gene sequence: CDR1 SGDLS, CDR2 YYNGEE. The V and J ends lost 3 bases and 4 bases, in that order; junction bases with no gene match: 4. The CDR3 loop spans 14 amino acids. The CDR3 protein is CASSATGGGTEAFF. The CDR3 DNA is TGTGCCAGCAGCGCGACAGGGGGAGGCACTGAAGCTTTCTTT. Together with reference TRBV9 and TRBJ1-1, the CDR3 gives the full variable domain: DSGVTQTPKHLITATGQRVTLRCSPRSGDLSVYWYQQSLDQGLQFLIQYYNGEERAKGNILERFSAQQFPDLHSELNLSSLELGDSALYFCASSATGGGTEAFFGQGTRLTVV.

The chain joins TRBV15 to TRBJ2-1; 11 bases match TRBD2. The trim removed 3 bases at V and 6 bases at J, leaving 4 bases unmatched. The CDR3 spans 15 residues. Per the germline V gene, CDR1 is LNHNV and CDR2 is YYDKDF (reference sequence). The CDR3 region is CATSSRLAGFNEQFF. Written as DNA, the CDR3 is TGTGCCACCAGCAGTAGACTAGCGGGATTCAATGAGCAGTTCTTC. The full variable domain, completed using reference TRBV15 and TRBJ2-1, is DAMVIQNPRYQVTQFGKPVTLSCSQTLNHNVMYWYQQKSSQAPKLLFHYYDKDFNNEADTPDNFQSRRPNTSFCFLDIRSPGLGDTAMYLCATSSRLAGFNEQFFGPGTRLTVL.

CDR3 sequence (DNA): TGTGCCTGGAGTGTCGAGTATTCACTAGCGGCTAATGGAGAAGTGGGTCTGGATACGCAGTATTTT. This translates into CAWSVEYSLAANGEVGLDTQYF. The rearrangement links TRBV30 to TRBJ2-3; TRBD2 matches at 8 bases. V dropped 0 bases and J dropped 6; count of bases not matched to a gene: 29. This CDR3 is built from 22 residues. Germline V gene data show CDR1 as GTSNPN and CDR2 as SVGIG (reference sequence).

This clone was counted only a few times. The rearrangement links TRBV5-1 to TRBJ2-3; D possibly corresponds to TRBD1 (6 bases). CDR1 and CDR2 (germline): SGHRS, YFSETQ. This CDR3 region has 14 residues. Trimming pared 0 bases from V and 4 bases from J, leaving 9 bases between. DNA for the CDR3: TGCGCCAGCAGCTTGGGGACAGTGGCAGATACGCAGTATTTT. Residues: CASSLGTVADTQYF.

This clone turned up a few times. The J gene is TRBJ2-7, the V gene TRBV4-1; D remains unclear. There are 14 residues in the CDR3. V gave up 3 bases and J gave up 1 base, with 10 bases separating them. Germline CDR1 MGHRA, CDR2 YSYEKL. The CDR3 DNA sequence: TGCGCCAGCAGCCAGAACAGTTATTCCTACGAGCAGTACTTC. It translates to CASSQNSYSYEQYF.

V gene TRBV7-9 combines with J gene TRBJ2-5; TRBD2 agrees at 7 bases. Germline V gene data show CDR1 as SEHNR and CDR2 as FQNEAQ (reference sequence). CDR3 length: 17 residues. V was pared by 2 bases and J by 5 bases, with 14 bases of the junction left unmatched. The CDR3 nucleotides are TGTGCCAGCAGCTTACTAAGCGGGGAAATGTTACAGGAGACCCAGTACTTC. This translates into CASSLLSGEMLQETQYF.

This clone has just a few counts. The DNA of the CDR3 is TGTGCCAGCAGCTTAGCGATCAACCCAAACAATGAGCAGTTCTTC. Translation: CASSLAINPNNEQFF. The V and J genes are TRBV7-8 and TRBJ2-1; D ambiguous. V lost 0 bases to trimming and J lost 5 bases, with 11 bases between them. The CDR3 is 15 residues long. Germline assignment: CDR1 SGHVS and CDR2 FQNEAQ.

The rearrangement links TRBV7-8 to TRBJ2-7; 7 nucleotides align to TRBD1. CDR3 length: 16 amino acids. J gave up 3 bases and V 4 bases, and 12 bases lay outside the gene matches. Germline V gene sequence: CDR1 SGHVS, CDR2 FQNEAQ. The CDR3 nucleotides read TGTGCCAGCAGCTCCCGGTTTGGACAGGTACTCTACGAGCAGTACTTC. Encoded protein: CASSSRFGQVLYEQYF.

The genes are TRBV23-1 and TRBJ2-7, with TRBD2 identical over 7 bases. TRBV23-1 is labeled an ORF, and its function is uncertain. This CDR3 has 15 residues. The junction had 9 bases not matched to a gene; V was cut back by 1 base and J by 6 bases. CDR3 amino acids: CASSQFGGLICEQYF. The CDR3 DNA sequence: TGCGCCAGCAGTCAATTCGGGGGGTTAATCTGCGAGCAGTACTTC.

This clone was seen ten or more times. The chain employs TRBV10-2 and TRBJ2-7, with D perhaps TRBD2 (5 bases). Germline CDR1 and CDR2: WSHSY and SAAADI. The CDR3 runs to 16 residues. V shed 2 bases and J shed 4 bases, with 18 bases lying between them. The CDR3 spells CASSENNLALAYEQYF. CDR3 nucleotide sequence: TGCGCCAGCAGTGAGAATAATCTAGCTTTAGCTTACGAGCAGTACTTC.

This clone appeared a single time. The chain uses TRBV9 and TRBJ2-2, with 7 nucleotides matching TRBD2. Looked up from germline, CDR1 is SGDLS and CDR2 is YYNGEE. The V gene end was trimmed by 3 bases and the J gene end by 2 bases; junction bases not matched to a gene: 10. CDR3 length equals 17 residues. The CDR3 is CASSGPRGGPNTGELFF. DNA of the CDR3: TGTGCCAGCAGCGGACCCCGGGGAGGGCCAAACACCGGGGAGCTGTTTTTT.

J is TRBJ2-1 and V is TRBV14, with D perhaps assigned TRBD1 or TRBD2 (5 bases each). The CDR3 has 16 residues. V was pared by 0 bases and J by 7 bases, with 16 bases between. CDR1 is SGHDN, CDR2 FVKESK, per germline. The DNA for the CDR3 is TGTGCCAGCAGCCAAGAATCTAGAGGGGTCTTGAATGAGCAGTTCTTC. This translates into CASSQESRGVLNEQFF. The complete variable domain, with remaining parts taken from reference TRBV14 and TRBJ2-1, reads EAGVTQFPSHSVIEKGQTVTLRCDPISGHDNLYWYRRVMGKEIKFLLHFVKESKQDESGMPNNRFLAERTGGTYSTLKVQPAELEDSGVYFCASSQESRGVLNEQFFGPGTRLTVL.

The CDR3 bases are TGTGCCAGCAGCCCAAGGGGCAGCTTTAACACCGGGGAGCTGTTTTTT. This codes for CASSPRGSFNTGELFF. The rearrangement links TRBV7-2 to TRBJ2-2; D might be TRBD1 (5 bases). Between the trimmed V and J ends, which lost 5 bases and 2 bases, there was a span of 15 bases. Germline V gene data show CDR1 as SGHTA and CDR2 as FQGNSA. There are 16 residues in the CDR3. The entire variable domain, with the rest obtained from reference TRBV7-2 and TRBJ2-2, is as follows: GAGVSQSPSNKVTEKGKDVELRCDPISGHTALYWYRQSLGQGLEFLIYFQGNSAPDKSGLPSDRFSAERTGGSVSTLTIQRTQQEDSAVYLCASSPRGSFNTGELFFGEGSRLTVL.

This clone was observed a handful of times. Distinct nucleotide sequences in the sample also encode this CDR3. This rearrangement joins TRBV7-9 to TRBJ1-1; the D is unclear. The V end lost 4 bases, the J end lost 0 bases, and 9 bases lay between the germline ends. Germline lookup yields CDR1 SEHNR and CDR2 FQNEAQ (reference sequence). This CDR3 has 14 amino acids. CDR3: CASSSKQVNTEAFF. CDR3 sequence (DNA): TGTGCCAGCAGCTCGAAACAAGTGAACACTGAAGCTTTCTTT. The full variable domain, rest sourced from reference TRBV7-9 and TRBJ1-1, is DTGVSQNPRHKITKRGQNVTFRCDPISEHNRLYWYRQTLGQGPEFLTYFQNEAQLEKSRLLSDRFSAERPKGSFSTLEIQRTEQGDSAMYLCASSSKQVNTEAFFGQGTRLTVV.

This chain uses TRBV11-2 with TRBJ2-1; perhaps TRBD1 as D (6 bases). The V gene's germline CDR1 is SGHAT and CDR2 FQNNGV. Trimming shortened V by 7 bases and J by 5 bases, and 27 bases separated the two germline ends. The CDR3 extends over 18 amino acids. The CDR3: CASTPHLLRDTPNNEQFF. As DNA, the CDR3 is TGTGCCAGCACCCCCCATTTACTCAGGGACACTCCTAACAATGAGCAGTTCTTC.

The chain links TRBV27 to TRBJ2-1; D is unclear. Germline CDR1 MNHEY, CDR2 SMNVEV (reference sequence). The CDR3 spans 16 residues. V lost 11 bases and J 8 bases, leaving 28 bases between the germline ends. The CDR3 protein is CAARPLHRNYHYEQFF. The CDR3 nucleotides read TGTGCCGCCCGGCCGCTACATCGCAACTACCACTATGAGCAGTTCTTC.

Comment on this clone: At one end, the junction sequence differs from germline, possibly due to a read error. V usage is TRBV5-5 and J usage is TRBJ2-7, with no clear D. The V gene's germline CDR1 is SGHKS and CDR2 YYEKEE (reference sequence). CDR3 size: 15 residues. For the CDR3, the DNA is TGTGCCAGCAGCTTGGGAGGTTATTCCTCCTATGAGCAGTACTTC. It codes for CASSLGGYSSYEQYF.

For the CDR3, the DNA is TGTGCCAGCAGCTTAGCCGGGACAGCGAATGAAAAACTGTTTTTT. Translation: CASSLAGTANEKLFF. V is TRBV7-2 and J is TRBJ1-4, with 7 bases fitting TRBD1. Germline loops: CDR1 SGHTA, CDR2 FQGNSA. The length of the CDR3 is 15 residues. V lost 0 bases and J lost 5; bases outside the gene matches: 3.

The CDR3 nucleotides are TGTGCCAGCAGTCCCGTTGGGTGGGGACAGACCTACGAGCAGTACTTC. Amino acids: CASSPVGWGQTYEQYF. The V and J genes are TRBV28 and TRBJ2-7; 7 nucleotides agree with TRBD1. V shed 5 bases and J 2 bases; nucleotides not matched to a gene: 12. This CDR3 has 16 residues. Germline-derived CDR1 and CDR2 are MDHEN and SYDVKM.